This T cell receptor (beta chain) is drawn from a study of control samples from healthy donors and cancer patients. Data came from immunoSEQ multiplex PCR; TCRdb stores just in-frame clones and leaves some out. The sample has around 230,000 clones; roughly 94% are singletons. Trimming shortened V by 8 bases and J by 7 bases, and 15 bases separated the two germline ends. The CDR3 totals 13 residues. Germline V gene sequence: CDR1 SGHTA, CDR2 FQGNSA. The chain employs TRBV7-2 and TRBJ1-5; D gene uncertain. The sequenced sample was blood. This TCR derives from a man aged 50-59 years in good health. The CDR3 spells CASAPTGTQPQHF. In nucleotides, the CDR3 is TGTGCCAGCGCGCCTACCGGTACGCAGCCCCAGCATTTT.